The 10 T cell receptor beta chains given below trace back to one sample, sequenced in a study of blood T cell repertoires in COVID-19. Here immunoSEQ multiplex PCR was the method, and the copy in TCRdb shows in-frame clones only, minus some. The sample shows 200,000 to 300,000 clones, more than 80% of them seen only once. The specimen was peripheral blood. The receptor source for this set is a woman aged 40-49 years with acute or convalescent COVID-19.

The J gene is TRBJ2-5, the V gene TRBV11-2; possibly TRBD1 for D (6 bases). Trimming shortened V by 5 bases and J by 2 bases, and 15 bases separated the two germline ends. This CDR3 comprises 15 residues. CDR1 is SGHAT and CDR2 is FQNNGV in the germline V gene. This chain's CDR3 is CASSRLTGPQETQYF. The CDR3 DNA follows: TGTGCCAGCAGCCGACTAACAGGGCCGCAAGAGACCCAGTACTTC.

The J gene is TRBJ2-2, the V gene TRBV25-1, with D possibly TRBD1 on 5 matching bases. The CDR3 loop spans 18 amino acids. V lost 0 bases, J lost 2 bases, and 16 bases lay in between. CDR1 is MGHDK and CDR2 is SYGVNS in the germline V gene. DNA of the CDR3: TGTGCCAGCAGTGAATATAGGGGCAGGGCGACCAACACCGGGGAGCTGTTTTTT. Translating gives CASSEYRGRATNTGELFF.

The chain is built from TRBV7-2 and TRBJ1-3; D not resolved. This CDR3 is 13 amino acids long. Germline-derived CDR1 and CDR2 are SGHTA and FQGNSA. V dropped 2 bases and J dropped 4 bases, with 6 bases sitting between them. CDR3 loop: CASSLSQGNTIYF. In DNA form, the CDR3 reads TGTGCCAGCAGCTTATCGCAGGGAAACACCATATATTTT.

The chain uses TRBV5-1 and TRBJ1-2, with D unresolved. The CDR3 length is 15 residues. Germline CDR1 is SGHRS and CDR2 is YFSETQ. V was trimmed by 4 bases and J by 1 base, leaving 14 bases between them. The CDR3 is CASSELSSFNYGYTF. The CDR3 DNA reads as TGCGCCAGCAGCGAACTCTCATCCTTTAACTATGGCTACACCTTC. Looking up the rest from reference TRBV5-1 and TRBJ1-2 gives the full variable domain: KAGVTQTPRYLIKTRGQQVTLSCSPISGHRSVSWYQQTPGQGLQFLFEYFSETQRNKGNFPGRFSGRQFSNSRSEMNVSTLELGDSALYLCASSELSSFNYGYTFGSGTRLTVV.

The rearrangement links TRBV5-1 to TRBJ2-3; D is perhaps TRBD1 (5 bases). Germline values: CDR1 SGHRS, CDR2 YFSETQ. The CDR3 totals 12 residues. Trimming pared 5 bases from V and 5 bases from J, leaving 9 bases between. As DNA, the CDR3 is TGCGCCAGCAGAAGGGGCATAGATACGCAGTATTTT. Protein sequence: CASRRGIDTQYF.

V is TRBV13 and J is TRBJ1-2; D may be TRBD1 (5 bases). Germline-derived CDR1 and CDR2 are PRHDT and FYEKMQ (reference sequence). The CDR3 is 14 amino acids. Trimming took 4 bases from V and 4 from J, leaving 13 bases between them. CDR3 DNA: TGTGCCAGCAGCTCCGCGCTGGACATCTATGGCTACACCTTC. It is translated as CASSSALDIYGYTF. Full variable domain (remainder filled in from reference TRBV13 and TRBJ1-2): AAGVIQSPRHLIKEKRETATLKCYPIPRHDTVYWYQQGPGQDPQFLISFYEKMQSDKGSIPDRFSAQQFSDYHSELNMSSLELGDSALYFCASSSALDIYGYTFGSGTRLTVV.

This chain connects TRBV4-2 to TRBJ2-4; possible D gene TRBD2, 7 bases. Germline values: CDR1 LGHNA, CDR2 YNFKEQ. The V end was cut by 0 bases, the J end by 1 base, with 16 bases between. The CDR3 length is 18 residues. In DNA, the CDR3 is TGTGCCAGCAGCCAAGATCAGAGGGGGGGAAGGGCCAAAAACATTCAGTACTTC. It specifies CASSQDQRGGRAKNIQYF.

V usage is TRBV2 and J usage is TRBJ1-3; a possible D gene is TRBD1 (5 bases). V was pared by 3 bases and J by 0 bases, with 9 bases between. Per the germline V gene, CDR1 is SNHLY and CDR2 is FYNNEI. CDR3 size: 15 residues. The CDR3 nucleotides are TGTGCCAGCAGTGATCAGGGAAGCTCTGGAAACACCATATATTTT. This codes for CASSDQGSSGNTIYF.

The chain uses TRBV19 and TRBJ1-5; no reliable D call. Germline CDR1 reads LNHDA; CDR2 reads SQIVND (reference sequence). The CDR3 runs 13 residues. V was cut by 7 bases and J by 3 bases, with 10 bases left in between. CDR3 loop: CASTEAPNQPQHF. CDR3 DNA sequence: TGTGCCAGTACGGAGGCCCCCAATCAGCCCCAGCATTTT.

This clone was picked up a small number of times. The chain employs TRBV6-6 and TRBJ1-2; TRBD1 aligns across 8 bases. From germline, CDR1 is MNHNY and CDR2 SVGAGI (reference sequence). The CDR3 covers 15 residues. The V segment lost 6 bases and the J segment 5 bases; nucleotides outside the gene matches: 11. CDR3 nucleotide sequence: TGTGCCAGCAGCGCCGGAGACAGGGGAGGGTATGGCTACACCTTC. It codes for CASSAGDRGGYGYTF.